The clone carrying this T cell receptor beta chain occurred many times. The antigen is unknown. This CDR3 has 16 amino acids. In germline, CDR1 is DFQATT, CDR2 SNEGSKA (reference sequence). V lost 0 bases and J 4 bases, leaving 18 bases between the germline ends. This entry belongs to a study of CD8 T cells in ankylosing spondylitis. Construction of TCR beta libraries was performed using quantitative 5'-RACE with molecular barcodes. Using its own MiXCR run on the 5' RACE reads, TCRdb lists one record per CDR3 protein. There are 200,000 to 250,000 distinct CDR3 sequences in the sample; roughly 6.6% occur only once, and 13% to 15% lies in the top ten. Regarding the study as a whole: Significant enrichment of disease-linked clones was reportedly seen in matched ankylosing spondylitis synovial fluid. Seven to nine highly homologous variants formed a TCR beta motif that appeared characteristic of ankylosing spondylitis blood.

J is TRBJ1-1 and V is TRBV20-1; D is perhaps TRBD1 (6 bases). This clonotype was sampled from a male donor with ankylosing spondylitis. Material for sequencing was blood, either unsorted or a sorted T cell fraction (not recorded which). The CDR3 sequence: CSARDAGGADSTEAFF. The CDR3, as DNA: TGCAGTGCTAGAGATGCGGGAGGAGCGGACAGCACTGAAGCTTTCTTT.